This TCR beta chain was sequenced for a study of OX40 agonist ivuxolimab in advanced cancers. Study-wide background: Partial responses occurred in three patients (one hepatocellular carcinoma, two cutaneous melanoma).

At baseline, cycle 4 day 1, and cycle 7 day 1, blood was sampled. Profiled with immunoSEQ multiplex PCR; TCRdb holds only in-frame clones, not every one. The sample lists about 40,000 clones, roughly 91% occurring once. This CDR3 has 12 residues. The germline V and J ends were trimmed by 2 bases and 5 bases, with 4 bases remaining between them. Germline CDR1 and CDR2: MNHNY and SVGAGI (reference sequence). For this clone: Its antigen remains unidentified.

Whole-study results and caveats: The study found that CD8+ T cells averaged more expanded clones than CD4+. The antigen specificity of the peripheral T cells (those that were expanded) was not determined.

Sequencing was performed on CD4+ or CD8+ T cells sorted from blood, taken in a trial of the OX40 agonist ivuxolimab. The chain uses TRBV6-6 and TRBJ2-1; unclear D gene. The TCR comes from an adult with an advanced solid tumor such as melanoma, head and neck, liver or kidney cancer. CDR3 in DNA: TGTGCCAGCAGTTACCTCCACAATGAGCAGTTCTTC. As protein: CASSYLHNEQFF.